These 29 T cell receptor beta chains were all obtained from the same sample, sequenced in a study of T cell responses to AZD1222 COVID-19 vaccine. Measured with immunoSEQ multiplex PCR; TCRdb has only the in-frame clones, and not every one. The data show some 130,000 clones, around 90% seen once. The sequencing used peripheral blood, collected 28 days after the second AZD1222 dose. These receptor sequences come from an adult who received the AZD1222 COVID-19 vaccine.

The chain links TRBV7-8 to TRBJ2-5; TRBD2 aligns across 9 bases. Trimming removed 5 bases from V and 5 bases from J; junction bases left unmatched: 12. In germline, CDR1 is SGHVS, CDR2 FQNEAQ. CDR3 length equals 16 residues. The CDR3 loop reads CASSRLAGARAETQYF. The CDR3 DNA follows: TGTGCCAGCAGCCGTTTAGCGGGAGCTCGGGCGGAGACCCAGTACTTC.

The chain is built from TRBV25-1 and TRBJ1-6, with 10 bases identical to TRBD1. Unmatched junction bases numbered 9, after V lost 6 bases and J lost 10 bases. There are 15 residues in the CDR3. CDR1 and CDR2 (germline): MGHDK, SYGVNS. In nucleotides, the CDR3 is TGTGCCAGCAGACCGGACAGGGGGGTTGGCTCACCCCTCCACTTT. Encoded protein: CASRPDRGVGSPLHF. Variable domain in full (rest from reference TRBV25-1 and TRBJ1-6): EADIYQTPRYLVIGTGKKITLECSQTMGHDKMYWYQQDPGMELHLIHYSYGVNSTEKGDLSSESTVSRIRTEHFPLTLESARPSHTSQYLCASRPDRGVGSPLHFGNGTRLTVT.

The chain has TRBV9 and TRBJ1-3; TRBD1 aligns across 8 bases. The CDR3 extends over 16 amino acids. Looked up from germline, CDR1 is SGDLS and CDR2 is YYNGEE. J was trimmed by 3 bases and V by 0 bases; bases with no gene match: 5. Here the CDR3 reads CASSVEAGGVGNTIYF. CDR3 nucleotides: TGTGCCAGCAGCGTAGAGGCAGGGGGCGTTGGAAACACCATATATTTT.

The rearrangement links TRBV11-2 to TRBJ2-7; no firm D call. Trimming shortened V by 3 bases and J by 1 base, and 10 bases separated the two germline ends. Germline CDR1 SGHAT, CDR2 FQNNGV. The CDR3 extends over 14 amino acids. The CDR3 spells CASSLMGPSYEQYF. CDR3 in DNA: TGTGCCAGCAGCTTGATGGGTCCATCCTACGAGCAGTACTTC.

The V and J genes are TRBV19 and TRBJ1-4; 7 bases are shared with TRBD1. Germline V CDR1 and CDR2: LNHDA, SQIVND (reference sequence). V was pared by 4 bases and J by 0 bases, with 5 bases of the junction left unmatched. The CDR3 is made up of 16 amino acids. CDR3 bases: TGTGCCAGTAGTAGGGACAGCTTTGCAACTAATGAAAAACTGTTTTTT. It is translated as CASSRDSFATNEKLFF.

V gene TRBV4-1 combines with J gene TRBJ1-4; 11 nucleotides match TRBD1. V lost 1 base to trimming and J lost 8 bases; unmatched junction nucleotides: 12. CDR3 size: 18 residues. In germline, CDR1 is MGHRA, CDR2 YSYEKL. The CDR3 bases are TGCGCCAGCAGCCAAGGGACAGGGGGCGGTGTAGGGAGAGAAAAACTGTTTTTT. Encoded protein: CASSQGTGGGVGREKLFF.

The chain is built from TRBV19 and TRBJ1-1; D remains ambiguous. CDR1 is LNHDA and CDR2 is SQIVND in the germline V gene (reference sequence). The germline V and J ends were trimmed by 9 bases and 0 bases, with 11 bases remaining between them. The CDR3 loop spans 13 amino acids. CDR3 residues: CASRNLMNTEAFF. In DNA form, the CDR3 reads TGTGCCAGCCGTAACCTAATGAACACTGAAGCTTTCTTT.

This chain joins TRBV14 and TRBJ1-2; D is ambiguous. The CDR3 spans 15 residues. CDR1 is SGHDN, CDR2 FVKESK, per germline. The V end lost 1 base, the J end lost 4 bases, and 13 bases lay between the germline ends. CDR3 nucleotide sequence: TGTGCCAGCAGCCAAGCGGCAGGACTTTTCTATGGCTACACCTTC. Translated, it gives CASSQAAGLFYGYTF.

V usage is TRBV28 and J usage is TRBJ1-1, with D tentatively TRBD1 (6 bases). Germline CDR1 is MDHEN and CDR2 is SYDVKM. Trimming took 4 bases from V and 6 from J, leaving 12 bases between them. This CDR3 is 13 amino acids long. CDR3 nucleotide sequence: TGTGCCAGCAGTTGGGGGGGGCTAGCTGAAGCTTTCTTT. Translating gives CASSWGGLAEAFF.

This clone was counted a few times. A junction end diverges from the germline sequence, so it may reflect a read error. The chain employs TRBV27 and TRBJ1-2, with a weak D call TRBD1 (5 bases). CDR1 MNHEY and CDR2 SMNVEV come from the germline V gene (reference sequence). The CDR3 has 13 amino acids. CDR3 amino acids: CASSLYQGSSRAF. CDR3 bases: TGTGCCAGCAGTTTATATCAGGGATCGAGTAGGGCCTTC.

This chain joins TRBV7-8 and TRBJ1-5; a weak D match, TRBD1 (6 bases). Germline lookup yields CDR1 SGHVS and CDR2 FQNEAQ. V lost 5 bases and J 5 bases, leaving 13 bases between the germline ends. CDR3 length: 14 residues. CDR3 in DNA: TGTGCCAGCAGCCAAACAGGGAGAGATCAGCCCCAGCATTTT. Encoded protein: CASSQTGRDQPQHF.

The rearrangement links TRBV12-3 or TRBV12-4 to TRBJ1-2; D is perhaps TRBD1 (6 bases). V was shortened by 6 bases and J by 8 bases, with 16 bases between the two germline ends. CDR3 length: 13 amino acids. The CDR3 sequence: CASRRGRGFGYTF. CDR3 bases: TGTGCCAGCAGGAGAGGCAGGGGATTCGGCTACACCTTC.

This chain uses TRBV6-5 with TRBJ1-6, with D hard to call. The germline V gene encodes CDR1 MNHEY and CDR2 SVGAGI. Between the trimmed V and J ends, which lost 6 bases and 13 bases, there was a span of 19 bases. The CDR3 sequence is 14 residues long. The CDR3 sequence: CASRNAGPLSPLHF. The CDR3 DNA follows: TGTGCCAGCAGAAATGCAGGTCCCCTTTCGCCCCTCCACTTT.

This chain connects TRBV4-1 to TRBJ2-6; D is unresolved. The V gene lost 0 bases and the J gene lost 0 bases, with 6 bases spanning the gap. This CDR3 spans 16 amino acids. Germline CDR1 MGHRA, CDR2 YSYEKL. The chain's CDR3 is CASSQDMGSGANVLTF. CDR3 coding DNA: TGCGCCAGCAGCCAAGATATGGGCTCTGGGGCCAACGTCCTGACTTTC.

The chain links TRBV11-2 to TRBJ1-2; perhaps TRBD1 as D (6 bases). From germline, CDR1 is SGHAT and CDR2 FQNNGV. V was shortened by 6 bases and J by 2 bases, with 13 bases between the two germline ends. The CDR3 is made up of 14 amino acids. CDR3 nucleotides: TGTGCCAGCAGGCACCTCGGACAGAACTATGGCTACACCTTC. As protein: CASRHLGQNYGYTF.

This clone was seen once. CDR3 loop: CASSQVISGSGSEQFF. The CDR3 DNA reads TGCGCCAGCAGCCAAGTGATTAGCGGGAGTGGCAGTGAGCAGTTCTTC. The chain joins TRBV4-1 to TRBJ2-1; 9 bases agree with TRBD2. J lost 9 bases, V lost 1 base, and 10 bases had no gene match. The CDR3 contains 16 residues. Germline CDR1 is MGHRA and CDR2 is YSYEKL.

The chain uses TRBV5-1 and TRBJ2-1; 8 bases are a match to TRBD1. The trim removed 0 bases at V and 8 bases at J, leaving 10 bases unmatched. This CDR3 comprises 16 residues. Germline V gene data show CDR1 as SGHRS and CDR2 as YFSETQ. Here the CDR3 DNA reads TGCGCCAGCAGCTTGGAACTTCGGACAGGGCGGCATGAGCAGTTCTTC. Its protein product is CASSLELRTGRHEQFF.

The chain has TRBV18 and TRBJ2-2; no firm D call. This CDR3 contains 15 residues. The germline gives CDR1 KGHSH, CDR2 LQKENI. Trimming took off 1 base at V and 2 bases at J, with 8 bases between the two ends. CDR3 DNA: TGTGCCAGCTCACCACTTGCACCCAACACCGGGGAGCTGTTTTTT. Encoded protein: CASSPLAPNTGELFF.

The genes are TRBV7-2 and TRBJ2-7, with 11 bases aligning to TRBD2. The CDR3 totals 16 residues. The germline gives CDR1 SGHTA, CDR2 FQGNSA. V lost 4 bases, J lost 0 bases, and 5 bases stayed unmatched. This chain's CDR3 is CASSSTSGSVSYEQYF. CDR3 DNA sequence: TGTGCCAGCAGCTCCACTAGCGGGAGCGTCTCCTACGAGCAGTACTTC. Based on the CDR3 plus reference TRBV7-2 and TRBJ2-7, the full variable domain is GAGVSQSPSNKVTEKGKDVELRCDPISGHTALYWYRQSLGQGLEFLIYFQGNSAPDKSGLPSDRFSAERTGGSVSTLTIQRTQQEDSAVYLCASSSTSGSVSYEQYFGPGTRLTVT.

The chain is built from TRBV11-2 and TRBJ1-6, with D possibly being TRBD1 (6 bases). Deletions cut 4 bases from V and 5 bases from J, with 18 bases between. The CDR3 covers 17 residues. Germline V gene sequence: CDR1 SGHAT, CDR2 FQNNGV. The CDR3 loop is CASSSYHRVVNNSPLHF. In DNA form, the CDR3 reads TGTGCCAGCAGCTCCTACCACAGGGTCGTCAATAATTCACCCCTCCACTTT.

V is TRBV9 and J is TRBJ2-7; TRBD2 is a possible D gene (6 bases). The CDR3 totals 15 residues. Trimming pared 4 bases from V and 5 bases from J, leaving 19 bases between. Germline V gene lookup returns CDR1 SGDLS and CDR2 YYNGEE. The CDR3 sequence: CASSLSYGGTNEQYF. The CDR3 region has the DNA TGTGCCAGCAGCCTTTCTTATGGAGGGACCAACGAGCAGTACTTC.

Points on this clone: Other nucleotide sequences from this sample produce the same CDR3. V gene TRBV5-1 combines with J gene TRBJ2-7; tentative D call: TRBD1 (6 bases). Germline V lookup: CDR1 SGHRS, CDR2 YFSETQ. The CDR3 extends over 14 amino acids. V lost 5 bases, J lost 0 bases, and 12 bases lay in between. CDR3 sequence: CASRGQGSSYEQYF. Here the CDR3 DNA reads TGCGCCAGCAGAGGGCAGGGGAGCTCCTACGAGCAGTACTTC.

The V gene is TRBV28, the J gene TRBJ1-2; 7 bases are shared with TRBD1. CDR3 length: 17 residues. After removal of 3 bases from V and 4 bases from J, the junction contained 14 bases not matched to a gene. Looked up from germline, CDR1 is MDHEN and CDR2 is SYDVKM. The CDR3 DNA follows: TGTGCCAGCAGTTTCCTTCAATACAGGGGATGGGTCTATGGCTACACCTTC. This translates into CASSFLQYRGWVYGYTF.

The rearrangement links TRBV6-5 to TRBJ1-5; D perhaps matches TRBD1 (5 bases). Trimming left V 4 bases short and J 7 bases short, with 11 bases between. Germline V gene sequence: CDR1 MNHEY, CDR2 SVGAGI. The CDR3 spans 13 residues. The CDR3 spells CASSFLRGQPQHF. For the CDR3, the DNA is TGTGCCAGCAGTTTCCTACGGGGCCAGCCCCAGCATTTT.

The chain couples TRBV20-1 to TRBJ1-1; no firm D call. Germline lookup yields CDR1 DFQATT and CDR2 SNEGSKA (reference sequence). Trimming shortened V by 6 bases and J by 3 bases, and 8 bases separated the two germline ends. The CDR3 contains 11 residues. The CDR3 protein is CSAPPHTEAFF. The CDR3 region has the DNA TGCAGTGCCCCGCCTCACACTGAAGCTTTCTTT.

The chain has TRBV2 and TRBJ1-5; tentative D call: TRBD1 (5 bases). The V gene's germline CDR1 is SNHLY and CDR2 FYNNEI. V lost 8 bases and J lost 2, with 10 bases in between. This CDR3 contains 13 residues. The CDR3: CASGGTGNQPQHF. The CDR3 DNA reads TGTGCCAGCGGGGGGACGGGCAATCAGCCCCAGCATTTT.

J is TRBJ2-7 and V is TRBV5-8; the match to TRBD1 covers 7 bases. The length of the CDR3 is 14 residues. The ends lost 0 bases at V and 5 bases at J; junction bases unmatched: 5. CDR1 and CDR2 (germline): SGHTS, YDEGEE. Here the CDR3 DNA reads TGTGCCAGCAGCTTGGACAGGGGAATGGACGAGCAGTACTTC. Its protein product is CASSLDRGMDEQYF.

The V call is TRBV30, the J call TRBJ2-2; D is unresolved. Germline V gene lookup returns CDR1 GTSNPN and CDR2 SVGIG (reference sequence). The CDR3 has 15 residues. V lost 5 bases and J 0 bases, leaving 13 bases between the germline ends. The CDR3 coding sequence is TGTGCCTGGTTGGATATAACAGCGAACACCGGGGAGCTGTTTTTT. It is translated as CAWLDITANTGELFF.

The chain recombines TRBV11-2 with TRBJ2-2; the match to TRBD2 covers 8 bases. The CDR3 consists of 18 residues. Unmatched junction bases numbered 16, after V lost 4 bases and J lost 6 bases. Germline values: CDR1 SGHAT, CDR2 FQNNGV. The CDR3 sequence is CASSSVNSGTGLAGELFF. The CDR3 DNA reads TGTGCCAGCAGCTCGGTGAATAGCGGGACGGGGCTCGCCGGGGAGCTGTTTTTT.